Below, 29 T cell receptor beta chains from the same sample are listed, as sequenced in a study of cytomegalovirus exposure and HLA in healthy donors. PCR used 60 Vbeta primers and 13 Jbeta primers. Data came from immunoSEQ multiplex PCR; TCRdb stores just in-frame clones and leaves some out. The sample has 180,000 or so clones; approximately 78% are singletons. Input material: PBMCs. The receptor set was obtained from a woman aged 50 to 60 in good health and CMV-seropositive.

The chain carries TRBV6-1 and TRBJ1-2; D remains unclear. There are 13 residues in the CDR3. The ends were cut back, 5 bases at V and 3 bases at J, with 10 bases in the middle. The germline CDR1 and CDR2 sequences are MNHNS and SASEGT. As DNA, the CDR3 is TGTGCCAGCAGTCCCTCGGGAGACTATGGCTACACCTTC. Protein product: CASSPSGDYGYTF.

The chain combines TRBV7-2 with TRBJ2-2; D unresolved. CDR1 is SGHTA and CDR2 is FQGNSA in the germline V gene. V was cut by 2 bases and J by 4 bases, with 5 bases left in between. This CDR3 spans 13 amino acids. CDR3 amino acids: CASSLQVTGELFF. The CDR3 nucleotides read TGTGCCAGCAGCTTACAGGTCACCGGGGAGCTGTTTTTT. Full variable domain (missing parts from reference TRBV7-2 and TRBJ2-2): GAGVSQSPSNKVTEKGKDVELRCDPISGHTALYWYRQSLGQGLEFLIYFQGNSAPDKSGLPSDRFSAERTGGSVSTLTIQRTQQEDSAVYLCASSLQVTGELFFGEGSRLTVL.

This sequence joins TRBV5-5 and TRBJ2-3, with a possible D match to TRBD1 (6 bases). There are 16 residues in the CDR3. Per the germline V gene, CDR1 is SGHKS and CDR2 is YYEKEE (reference sequence). Trimming stripped 3 bases from V and 2 bases from J, with 16 bases between. The CDR3 protein is CASSSPTGHNTDTQYF. CDR3 DNA sequence: TGTGCCAGCAGCTCCCCGACAGGCCACAACACAGATACGCAGTATTTT.

This chain links TRBV5-6 with TRBJ1-2, with D perhaps TRBD1 (6 bases). The CDR3 runs 15 residues. V lost 1 base and J 7 bases, leaving 17 bases between the germline ends. Germline values: CDR1 SGHDT, CDR2 YYEEEE. Here the CDR3 DNA reads TGTGCCAGCAGCTTGTTTGGGGAGGGGGAACTTGGCTACACCTTC. Translated, it gives CASSLFGEGELGYTF. The variable domain in full, completed from reference TRBV5-6 and TRBJ1-2, reads DAGVTQSPTHLIKTRGQQVTLRCSPKSGHDTVSWYQQALGQGPQFIFQYYEEEERQRGNFPDRFSGHQFPNYSSELNVNALLLGDSALYLCASSLFGEGELGYTFGSGTRLTVV.

This chain connects TRBV5-6 to TRBJ2-5; 9 bases align to TRBD2. The V and J ends lost 8 bases and 4 bases, in that order; junction bases with no gene match: 12. The CDR3 is made up of 15 amino acids. Germline CDR1 is SGHDT and CDR2 is YYEEEE. CDR3 nucleotides: TGTGCCAGTCAGGCGGCGGGAGGGCCGGGAGAGACCCAGTACTTC. Protein sequence: CASQAAGGPGETQYF.

There are a few counts of this clone. J is TRBJ2-3 and V is TRBV4-2; a weak D match, TRBD1 (12 bases). The CDR3 runs 23 residues. V shed 3 bases and J shed 4 bases, with 38 bases lying between them. Germline loops: CDR1 LGHNA, CDR2 YNFKEQ. CDR3 amino acids: CASSHSWDRGRLSGRAGADTQYF. CDR3 DNA: TGTGCCAGCAGCCATTCCTGGGACAGGGGGCGTCTTAGCGGGAGGGCCGGGGCAGATACGCAGTATTTT.

The V gene is TRBV29-1, the J gene TRBJ2-7, with 9 bases identical to TRBD2. This CDR3 comprises 13 residues. CDR1 SQVTM and CDR2 ANQGSEA come from the germline V gene. Losses at the gene ends were 3 bases for V and 4 bases for J; bases not matched to a gene: 4. DNA of the CDR3: TGCAGCGTTGAGGGACTAGCTCCATACGAGCAGTACTTC. Amino acids: CSVEGLAPYEQYF.

This chain joins TRBV27 and TRBJ2-7; a weak D match, TRBD1 (8 bases). Germline V CDR1 and CDR2: MNHEY, SMNVEV (reference sequence). Trimming took 6 bases from V and 4 from J, leaving 22 bases between them. The length of the CDR3 is 16 residues. CDR3 region: CASRRLTPQGGYEQYF. DNA of the CDR3: TGTGCCAGCAGGAGACTTACCCCACAGGGGGGGTACGAGCAGTACTTC.

This chain links TRBV6-6 with TRBJ1-1; 7 bases are a match to TRBD1. Germline lookup yields CDR1 MNHNY and CDR2 SVGAGI (reference sequence). This CDR3 is 15 amino acids long. V lost 2 bases, J lost 2 bases, and 5 bases stayed unmatched. The CDR3 DNA sequence: TGTGCCAGCAGTTACCTCCGACAGGGTAACACTGAAGCTTTCTTT. It specifies CASSYLRQGNTEAFF.

This chain uses TRBV5-6 with TRBJ2-7; TRBD2 matches 7 bases. The V segment lost 4 bases and the J segment 3 bases; nucleotides outside the gene matches: 7. CDR3 length: 14 residues. Germline CDR1 SGHDT, CDR2 YYEEEE. The CDR3 DNA is TGTGCCAGCAGCAAGGGACTACCAAGCTACGAGCAGTACTTC. Translation gives CASSKGLPSYEQYF. Supplemented by reference TRBV5-6 and TRBJ2-7, the full variable domain reads DAGVTQSPTHLIKTRGQQVTLRCSPKSGHDTVSWYQQALGQGPQFIFQYYEEEERQRGNFPDRFSGHQFPNYSSELNVNALLLGDSALYLCASSKGLPSYEQYFGPGTRLTVT.

The chain joins TRBV19 to TRBJ1-4, with D unresolved. With 4 bases removed from V and 3 bases from J, the gap between germline ends came to 12 bases. Germline assignment: CDR1 LNHDA and CDR2 SQIVND (reference sequence). This CDR3 contains 15 residues. The CDR3 is CASSTADISNEKLFF. The CDR3 DNA sequence: TGTGCCAGTAGTACAGCAGACATATCTAATGAAAAACTGTTTTTT.

The table lists this clone with a few counts. The rearrangement joins TRBV5-4 to TRBJ2-1; TRBD2 aligns across 12 bases. This CDR3 is built from 17 residues. Germline V CDR1 and CDR2: SGHNT, YYREEE (reference sequence). J gave up 5 bases and V 4 bases, and 10 bases lay outside the gene matches. The CDR3, as DNA: TGTGCCAGCAGCCTAGGACTAGCGGGAACCCACCACAATGAGCAGTTCTTC. It codes for CASSLGLAGTHHNEQFF.

J is TRBJ1-6 and V is TRBV5-1; 9 nucleotides match TRBD1. The CDR3 has 16 residues. The germline CDR1 and CDR2 sequences are SGHRS and YFSETQ. The J segment lost 6 bases and the V segment lost 4 bases, leaving 8 bases of the junction unmatched. CDR3 residues: CASSRSPGQGNSPLHF. The CDR3 region has the DNA TGCGCCAGCAGCCGGAGTCCGGGACAGGGTAATTCACCCCTCCACTTT.

The chain recombines TRBV6-5 with TRBJ1-1; D might be TRBD1 (5 bases). Germline CDR1 is MNHEY and CDR2 is SVGAGI. The CDR3 runs to 13 residues. V was pared by 6 bases and J by 1 base, with 9 bases between. This CDR3 reads CASRRGKNTEAFF. The CDR3 DNA sequence: TGTGCCAGCAGAAGGGGAAAGAACACTGAAGCTTTCTTT.

V is TRBV30 and J is TRBJ2-2; tentatively, D is TRBD1 (6 bases). V shed 8 bases and J shed 6 bases, with 13 bases lying between them. Germline V gene sequence: CDR1 GTSNPN, CDR2 SVGIG (reference sequence). This CDR3 region has 12 residues. The CDR3 loop reads CAGARGPGELFF. The CDR3 coding sequence is TGTGCCGGGGCCAGGGGCCCCGGGGAGCTGTTTTTT.

In the case of this clone: The junction does not match germline at one end; this may be a read error. This rearrangement joins TRBV6-5 to TRBJ2-6, with a possible D match to TRBD1 (6 bases). There are 16 residues in the CDR3. CDR1 is MNHEY, CDR2 SVGAGI, per germline. CDR3 sequence: CASSYVQGAGANGLTF. CDR3 DNA sequence: TGTGCCAGCAGTTACGTACAGGGTGCTGGGGCCAACGGCCTGACTTTC.

This chain uses TRBV27 with TRBJ2-6; 10 bases align to TRBD1. Germline V CDR1 and CDR2: MNHEY, SMNVEV (reference sequence). V gave up 3 bases and J gave up 12 bases; unmatched junction bases: 2. CDR3 length: 13 residues. In nucleotides, the CDR3 is TGTGCCAGCAGTTTGGACAGGGGGGGCGTCCTGACTTTC. This translates into CASSLDRGGVLTF.

The V call is TRBV28, the J call TRBJ2-1; 7 bases are shared with TRBD2. This CDR3 region has 14 residues. Germline lookup yields CDR1 MDHEN and CDR2 SYDVKM. With V trimmed by 2 bases and J by 3 bases, 1 base remained unmatched. CDR3 in amino acids: CASSLAGVYNEQFF. Here the CDR3 DNA reads TGTGCCAGCAGTTTAGCGGGGGTCTACAATGAGCAGTTCTTC.

This sequence joins TRBV28 and TRBJ1-4; 7 bases map to TRBD1. The CDR3 runs 15 residues. J lost 8 bases, V lost 6 bases, and 12 bases had no gene match. CDR1 is MDHEN, CDR2 SYDVKM, per germline. The CDR3 spells CASRPPGTALEKLFF. Written as DNA, the CDR3 is TGTGCCAGCAGGCCCCCGGGGACAGCCCTCGAAAAACTGTTTTTT.

This rearrangement joins TRBV10-1 to TRBJ2-3, with 9 bases identical to TRBD2. Germline trimming cut 0 bases from V and 3 bases from J; bases unmatched to any gene: 4. This CDR3 has 16 amino acids. From germline, CDR1 is WNHNN and CDR2 SYGVQD (reference sequence). The chain's CDR3 is CASSESTAGGTDTQYF. In nucleotides, the CDR3 is TGCGCCAGCAGTGAGTCGACGGCGGGGGGGACAGATACGCAGTATTTT.

This clone showed up just a few times. This chain joins TRBV7-3 and TRBJ2-2, with 7 positions matching TRBD1. V lost 5 bases to trimming and J lost 3 bases; unmatched junction nucleotides: 3. The CDR3 is 14 amino acids. The germline gives CDR1 SGHTA, CDR2 FQGTGA. The CDR3 here is CASSTGQYTGELFF. DNA for the CDR3: TGTGCCAGCAGCACGGGACAGTACACCGGGGAGCTGTTTTTT.

The chain recombines TRBV7-9 with TRBJ1-4; 7 bases are shared with TRBD1. Trimming took 8 bases from V and 4 from J; bases not matched to a gene: 1. Germline CDR1 reads SEHNR; CDR2 reads FQNEAQ (reference sequence). The CDR3 has 12 amino acids. The CDR3 protein is CASDRDNEKLFF. The CDR3 nucleotides are TGTGCCAGCGACAGGGATAATGAAAAACTGTTTTTT.

The V and J genes are TRBV11-3 and TRBJ1-1; D is undetermined. V was pared by 2 bases and J by 3 bases, with 10 bases between. Germline V gives CDR1 SGHNT, CDR2 YENEEA. The CDR3 contains 14 residues. The CDR3 DNA follows: TGTGCCAGCAGCTTACGGGGAGCGGACACTGAAGCTTTCTTT. Amino acids: CASSLRGADTEAFF. Drawing the rest from reference TRBV11-3 and TRBJ1-1, the complete variable domain is EAGVVQSPRYKIIEKKQPVAFWCNPISGHNTLYWYLQNLGQGPELLIRYENEEAVDDSQLPKDRFSAERLKGVDSTLKIQPAELGDSAVYLCASSLRGADTEAFFGQGTRLTVV.

The chain carries TRBV5-1 and TRBJ2-5; perhaps TRBD1 as D (5 bases). The CDR3 has 15 amino acids. V was clipped by 2 bases and J by 5 bases, with 16 bases between them. Germline lookup yields CDR1 SGHRS and CDR2 YFSETQ. The chain's CDR3 is CASSFYPDSGETQYF. In nucleotides, the CDR3 is TGCGCCAGCAGCTTTTACCCTGACAGTGGGGAGACCCAGTACTTC.

V and J are TRBV2 and TRBJ1-1; D is perhaps TRBD1 (6 bases). V lost 8 bases and J lost 4, with 11 bases in between. The germline CDR1 and CDR2 sequences are SNHLY and FYNNEI. The CDR3 extends over 12 amino acids. CDR3 DNA: TGTGCCAGCCAACAGGGAAGCACTGAAGCTTTCTTT. Translated: CASQQGSTEAFF.

The chain carries TRBV5-6 and TRBJ2-2, with 7 bases that match TRBD2. Germline CDR1 reads SGHDT; CDR2 reads YYEEEE. The CDR3 runs 16 residues. V lost 3 bases, J lost 5 bases, and 10 bases stayed unmatched. The CDR3 bases are TGTGCCAGCAGCTCCAGCGGGAAGGAGGTGACCGGGGAGCTGTTTTTT. It specifies CASSSSGKEVTGELFF.

The chain combines TRBV6-5 with TRBJ2-7; no clear D. V was shortened by 6 bases and J by 0 bases, with 9 bases between the two germline ends. CDR3 length: 13 residues. CDR1 is MNHEY, CDR2 SVGAGI, per germline. In DNA, the CDR3 is TGTGCCAGCAGCCCTGAGAGCTCCTACGAGCAGTACTTC. Protein product: CASSPESSYEQYF.

The chain recombines TRBV28 with TRBJ1-2, with 8 bases identical to TRBD1. This CDR3 has 18 amino acids. Germline V gene sequence: CDR1 MDHEN, CDR2 SYDVKM. The junction had 12 bases not matched to a gene; V was cut back by 1 base and J by 2 bases. The CDR3 sequence: CASSLLGGTGLGNYGYTF. The CDR3 region has the DNA TGTGCCAGCAGTTTATTGGGGGGGACAGGCTTGGGGAACTATGGCTACACCTTC.

This sequence joins TRBV29-1 and TRBJ1-5, with 8 positions matching TRBD1. The CDR3 sequence is 13 residues long. Germline assignment: CDR1 SQVTM and CDR2 ANQGSEA. J lost 6 bases, V lost 3 bases, and 4 bases had no gene match. CDR3 bases: TGCAGCGTTGAGGACAGGGCGGGTCAGCCCCAGCATTTT. It encodes CSVEDRAGQPQHF.